This T cell receptor (beta chain) was recorded in a study of T cell responses to AZD1222 COVID-19 vaccine. Libraries were prepared by immunoSEQ multiplex PCR; TCRdb keeps only in-frame clonotypes and omits some of them. The profile shows 90,000 to 150,000 clones, around 90% of them singletons. V lost 6 bases to trimming and J lost 4 bases, with 11 bases between them. The CDR3 consists of 13 residues. Germline CDR1 is SGHNT and CDR2 is YYREEE (reference sequence). The sample here was peripheral blood, taken 28 days after the second AZD1222 dose. The gene calls are TRBV5-4 and TRBJ2-1, with D unresolved. The receptor's source is an adult who received the AZD1222 COVID-19 vaccine. The CDR3 DNA reads as TGTGCCAGCACCACCCCGGGTTACAATGAGCAGTTCTTC. This codes for CASTTPGYNEQFF.